Ten or more counts support the clone carrying this T cell receptor beta chain. Its antigen remains unknown. These data come from a study of T-cell reconstitution after alpha-beta-depleted transplantation in children. Findings of the study overall: Expanded clones from the graft, numbering several hundred, reportedly supplied alpha-beta T cells about two months after transplant. It was surviving recipient T cells and thymic progenitors that gave some patients high TCRbeta diversity at day 60.

TCRbeta library construction was performed incorporating unique molecular identifiers. One entry per CDR3 protein, called by TCRdb with MiXCR from the PCR reads. This table has roughly 500,000 distinct CDR3 sequences, about 10% appearing once. The V and J ends lost 3 bases and 2 bases respectively, with 15 bases between them. Germline loops: CDR1 MDHEN, CDR2 SYDVKM. CDR3 length: 16 residues. The TCR sequence derives from a child aged 2 to 10 with inherited bone marrow failure, due to receive a stem cell transplant. The chain has TRBV28 and TRBJ2-3; D is possibly TRBD2 (6 bases). Sequences were derived from PBMCs, sampled before TCRalphabeta/CD19-depleted stem cell transplant. The CDR3 region is CASSFDLASITDTQYF. The CDR3 nucleotides read TGTGCCAGCAGTTTCGATCTAGCGTCTATCACAGATACGCAGTATTTT.